This T cell receptor beta chain derives from a study of graft-versus-host responses after intestinal transplantation. On this clone: Its antigen is undetermined.

Clones were sequenced by immunoSEQ multiplex PCR, and TCRdb holds only the in-frame ones, with some missing. The sample lists roughly 77,000 clones; around 90% were seen once. The length of the CDR3 is 16 residues. Deletions cut 4 bases from V and 3 bases from J, with 17 bases between. The germline CDR1 and CDR2 sequences are SGDLS and YYNGEE. The J gene is TRBJ2-1, the V gene TRBV9; possibly TRBD2 for D (5 bases). The sequencing used unstimulated CD8+ T cells sorted from spleen or lymph node cells, collected before intestinal transplant. The receptor was derived from a human donor who received an intestinal transplant. In DNA, the CDR3 is TGTGCCAGCAGCTCCCCTACGGGGTCTGACTACAATGAGCAGTTCTTC. Translated: CASSSPTGSDYNEQFF.